Shown below are 6 T cell receptor beta chains from a single sample sequenced in a study of T cell responses to AZD1222 COVID-19 vaccine. Sequencing was performed with immunoSEQ multiplex PCR; in TCRdb, only in-frame clones are kept and a portion is missing. The sample carries 120,000 to 150,000 clones, over 85% recorded once. The sequenced sample was peripheral blood, obtained on day 0 of MenACWY control vaccination. The receptors originated from an adult in good health.

The chain couples TRBV5-1 to TRBJ2-1; D possibly uses TRBD1 or TRBD2 (6 bases each). V was clipped by 0 bases and J by 7 bases, with 14 bases between them. Germline V gene sequence: CDR1 SGHRS, CDR2 YFSETQ. This CDR3 spans 15 amino acids. CDR3: CASSLVRGGRNEQFF. The CDR3 DNA sequence: TGCGCCAGCAGCTTGGTCAGGGGAGGTCGAAATGAGCAGTTCTTC.

V usage is TRBV27 and J usage is TRBJ2-7; 8 bases line up with TRBD2. The CDR3 length is 15 residues. Per the germline V gene, CDR1 is MNHEY and CDR2 is SMNVEV (reference sequence). The trim removed 6 bases at V and 7 bases at J, leaving 14 bases unmatched. In nucleotides, the CDR3 is TGTGCCAGCAGGATCTTCAAGCGGGAGACGACGGAGCAGTACTTC. Its translation: CASRIFKRETTEQYF.

This rearrangement joins TRBV19 to TRBJ2-1, with D unclear. The V and J ends lost 5 bases and 4 bases respectively, with 6 bases between them. This CDR3 region has 12 residues. Germline-derived CDR1 and CDR2 are LNHDA and SQIVND (reference sequence). For the CDR3, the DNA is TGTGCCAGTAGTCACGAATACAATGAGCAGTTCTTC. It yields the protein CASSHEYNEQFF.

This sequence joins TRBV27 and TRBJ2-7; 7 bases match TRBD2. V trimming: 0 bases; J trimming: 7 bases; junction bases outside the gene matches: 6. The CDR3 contains 14 residues. Germline V gives CDR1 MNHEY, CDR2 SMNVEV (reference sequence). The CDR3 reads CASSLSAGVGEQYF. Here the CDR3 DNA reads TGTGCCAGCAGTTTATCGGCGGGAGTAGGGGAGCAGTACTTC.

This clone showed up just a few times. The V and J genes are TRBV5-1 and TRBJ2-7, with D hard to call. V lost 0 bases to trimming and J lost 5 bases, with 12 bases between them. Germline CDR1 SGHRS, CDR2 YFSETQ. There are 14 residues in the CDR3. Here the CDR3 reads CASSLEHPTDEQYF. The CDR3 DNA follows: TGCGCCAGCAGCTTGGAACACCCAACGGACGAGCAGTACTTC.

The rearrangement uses TRBV9 and TRBJ1-3; D is ambiguous. The CDR3 is 17 residues long. Germline assignment: CDR1 SGDLS and CDR2 YYNGEE. V dropped 0 bases and J dropped 0 bases, with 13 bases sitting between them. The CDR3 reads CASSVEDRRFSGNTIYF. The DNA for the CDR3 is TGTGCCAGCAGCGTAGAGGACCGACGCTTCTCTGGAAACACCATATATTTT.